This T cell receptor beta chain comes out of a study of early T cells in non-severe SARS-CoV-2 infection. Looking at the study overall: It was bulk RNA from unsorted whole blood that was sequenced, and the chains were unpaired.

This clonotype showed up many times. The CDR3 is 13 residues long. Germline V CDR1 and CDR2: MNHEY, SVGAGI. The V gene lost 7 bases and the J gene lost 6 bases, with 16 bases spanning the gap. Unique molecular identifier tags were affixed to discrete cDNA molecules. TCRdb called the 5' RACE reads again in MiXCR, with one record for every CDR3 protein. The table records nearly 30,000 distinct CDR3 sequences, about 5% of them present only once. The specimen was whole blood. The TCR comes from an adult who was a healthcare worker with PCR-confirmed SARS-CoV-2 infection or an uninfected control (not recorded which). The chain has TRBV6-5 and TRBJ2-7; tentative D call: TRBD1 (5 bases). The CDR3 loop is CASNHGQGSEQYF. CDR3 sequence (DNA): TGTGCCAGCAACCACGGGCAGGGCTCCGAGCAGTACTTC.